The rows below give T cell receptor beta chains drawn from one sample of a study of beta chain features in type 1 diabetes. TCRdb's table, derived via immunoSEQ multiplex PCR, lists solely in-frame clones and lacks some. Among a few hundred thousand clones listed, roughly 25% were seen once. Sequenced sample: naive CD4+ T cells from blood. The receptors come from a woman aged 25 to 39 with type 1 diabetes. CDR3s include the opening cysteine and the closing phenylalanine or tryptophan. A D gene is named only where the DNA matches it firmly. Size is stated for part of the rows, as once, few or many counts, or as a class when the clone is expanded.

TGTGCCAGTAGTATCCAGGGGGCGCGGTACGAGCAGTACTTC | CASSIQGARYEQYF | TRBD1 | TRBJ2-7 | TRBV19 | few
TGCGCCAGCAGCCTACGGGACAGGGGGTTACCTCACGAGCAGTACTTC | CASSLRDRGLPHEQYF | TRBD1 | TRBJ2-7 | TRBV5-1 | .
TGCAGCGTTGAGAGGGACACGTACCAAGAGACCCAGTACTTC | CSVERDTYQETQYF | . | TRBJ2-5 | TRBV29-1 | .
TGTGCCAGCAGCCAAGAAGAAGGCGGGGGGAGCAATCAGCCCCAGCATTTT | CASSQEEGGGSNQPQHF | . | TRBJ1-5 | TRBV4-2 | .
TGTGCCAGCAGTACTACCTACGAGCAGTACTTC | CASSTTYEQYF | . | TRBJ2-7 | TRBV28 | few
TGCAGCGTTGGTGTTGGGACAGTCACAGATACGCAGTATTTT | CSVGVGTVTDTQYF | TRBD1 | TRBJ2-3 | TRBV29-1 | .
TGTGCCAGCAGAATGGGGGGTAGCGTTTACAATGAGCAGTTCTTC | CASRMGGSVYNEQFF | . | TRBJ2-1 | TRBV6-5 | few
TGTGCCTGGACTAAGGTGACTAGCGGGGGTTATACAGATACGCAGTATTTT | CAWTKVTSGGYTDTQYF | TRBD2 | TRBJ2-3 | TRBV30 | .
TGCAGCGTTGAGGGTAGCGACTACGAGCAGTACTTC | CSVEGSDYEQYF | . | TRBJ2-7 | TRBV29-1 | .
TGTGCCAGCTCACCAGCAGGGGGTAACACTGAAGCTTTCTTT | CASSPAGGNTEAFF | TRBD1 | TRBJ1-1 | TRBV18 | .
TGCAGCGCCAAGAGGCCGGCGGAGTGGCGGGAGAGAGTAGATACGCAGTATTTT | CSAKRPAEWRERVDTQYF | TRBD2 | TRBJ2-3 | TRBV29-1 | .
TGTGCCAGCAGATCCGACAGGGCCACAGATACGCAGTATTTT | CASRSDRATDTQYF | TRBD1 | TRBJ2-3 | TRBV5-6 | few
TGTGCCAGCTCACCAAAGGGCGGGGAGCCTTACTACAATGAGCAGTTCTTC | CASSPKGGEPYYNEQFF | . | TRBJ2-1 | TRBV18 | few
TGTGCCAGCAGTTCGGGACAGGGGAACACTGAAGCTTTCTTT | CASSSGQGNTEAFF | TRBD1 | TRBJ1-1 | TRBV28 | few
TGCGCCAGCAGGCCTGCGGGCTCCAACTATGGCTACACCTTC | CASRPAGSNYGYTF | . | TRBJ1-2 | TRBV5-1 | .
TGCAGCGCCGAGGGGGAGCCCGAGGGGGGCTACACCTTC | CSAEGEPEGGYTF | . | TRBJ1-2 | TRBV29-1 | .
TGTGCCTGGAGTCGACAGGATGGCTACACCTTC | CAWSRQDGYTF | . | TRBJ1-2 | TRBV30 | .
TGTGCCATCCACGGTCAGGGAAGGATTGAAGCTTTCTTT | CAIHGQGRIEAFF | . | TRBJ1-1 | TRBV28 | few
TGCGCCAGCAGCCAGACAGGGATAGGTGAAAAACTGTTTTTT | CASSQTGIGEKLFF | TRBD1 | TRBJ1-4 | TRBV4-1 | few
TGCAGCGTTGCCAGGGACACAGATACGCAGTATTTT | CSVARDTDTQYF | . | TRBJ2-3 | TRBV29-1 | .
TGTGCCAGTGGAAGACAGGGAGTTGGGAACAATGAGCAGTTCTTC | CASGRQGVGNNEQFF | TRBD1 | TRBJ2-1 | TRBV19 | .
TGCGCCAGCAGCCAAGATTCACAGGGAAAACGGGATACGCAGTATTTT | CASSQDSQGKRDTQYF | . | TRBJ2-3 | TRBV4-1 | .